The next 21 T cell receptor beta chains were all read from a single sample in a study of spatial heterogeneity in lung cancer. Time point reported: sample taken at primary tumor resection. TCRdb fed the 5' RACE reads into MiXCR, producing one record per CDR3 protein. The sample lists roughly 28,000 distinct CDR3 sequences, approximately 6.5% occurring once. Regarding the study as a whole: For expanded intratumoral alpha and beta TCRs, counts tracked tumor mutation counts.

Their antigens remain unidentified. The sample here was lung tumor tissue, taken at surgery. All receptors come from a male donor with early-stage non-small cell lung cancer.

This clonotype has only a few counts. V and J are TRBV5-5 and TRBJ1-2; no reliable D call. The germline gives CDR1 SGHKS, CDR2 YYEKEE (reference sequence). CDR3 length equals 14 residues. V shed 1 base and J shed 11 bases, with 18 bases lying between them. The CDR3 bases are TGTGCCAGCAGCTTGTCCCAAAAGGCCCCAGGTTACACCTTC. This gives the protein CASSLSQKAPGYTF.

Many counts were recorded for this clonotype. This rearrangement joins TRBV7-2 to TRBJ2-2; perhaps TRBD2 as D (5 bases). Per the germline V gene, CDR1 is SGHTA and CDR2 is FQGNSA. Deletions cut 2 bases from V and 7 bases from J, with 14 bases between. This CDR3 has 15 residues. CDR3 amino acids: CASSLRTGRDGELFF. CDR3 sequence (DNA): TGTGCCAGCAGCTTACGGACTGGGAGAGACGGGGAGCTGTTTTTT.

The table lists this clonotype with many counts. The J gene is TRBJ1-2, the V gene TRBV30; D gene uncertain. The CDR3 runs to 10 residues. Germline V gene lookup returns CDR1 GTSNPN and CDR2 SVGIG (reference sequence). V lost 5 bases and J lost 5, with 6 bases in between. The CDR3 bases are TGTGCCTGGTATAGGTATGGCTACACCTTC. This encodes CAWYRYGYTF. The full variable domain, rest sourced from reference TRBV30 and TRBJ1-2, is SQTIHQWPATLVQPVGSPLSLECTVEGTSNPNLYWYRQAAGRGLQLLFYSVGIGQISSEVPQNLSASRPQDRQFILSSKKLLLSDSGFYLCAWYRYGYTFGSGTRLTVV.

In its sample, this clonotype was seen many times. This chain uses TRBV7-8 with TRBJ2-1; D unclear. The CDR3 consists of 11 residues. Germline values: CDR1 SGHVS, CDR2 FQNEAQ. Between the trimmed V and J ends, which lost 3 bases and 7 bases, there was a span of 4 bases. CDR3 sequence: CASSFLNEQFF. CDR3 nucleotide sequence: TGTGCCAGCAGCTTCTTGAATGAGCAGTTCTTC. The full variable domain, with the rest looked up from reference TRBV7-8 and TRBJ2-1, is GAGVSQSPRYKVAKRGQDVALRCDPISGHVSLFWYQQALGQGPEFLTYFQNEAQLDKSGLPSDRFFAERPEGSVSTLKIQRTQQEDSAVYLCASSFLNEQFFGPGTRLTVL.

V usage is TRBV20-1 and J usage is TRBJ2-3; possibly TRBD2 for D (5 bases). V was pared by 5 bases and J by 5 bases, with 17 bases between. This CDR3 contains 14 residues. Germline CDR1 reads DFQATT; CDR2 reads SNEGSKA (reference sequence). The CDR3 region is CSALTTRAGDTQYF. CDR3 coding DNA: TGCAGTGCTCTAACGACACGTGCGGGAGATACGCAGTATTTT.

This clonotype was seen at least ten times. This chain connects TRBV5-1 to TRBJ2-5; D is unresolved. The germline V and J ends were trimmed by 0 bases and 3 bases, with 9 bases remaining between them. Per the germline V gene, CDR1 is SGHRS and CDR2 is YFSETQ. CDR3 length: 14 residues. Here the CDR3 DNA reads TGCGCCAGCAGCTTGGATGTCGGAGAAGAGACCCAGTACTTC. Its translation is CASSLDVGEETQYF. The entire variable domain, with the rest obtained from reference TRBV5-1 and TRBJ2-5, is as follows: KAGVTQTPRYLIKTRGQQVTLSCSPISGHRSVSWYQQTPGQGLQFLFEYFSETQRNKGNFPGRFSGRQFSNSRSEMNVSTLELGDSALYLCASSLDVGEETQYFGPGTRLLVL.

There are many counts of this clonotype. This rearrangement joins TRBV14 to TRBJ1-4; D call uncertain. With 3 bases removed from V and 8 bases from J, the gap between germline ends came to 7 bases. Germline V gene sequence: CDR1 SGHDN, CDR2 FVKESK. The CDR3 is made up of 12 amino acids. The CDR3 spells CASSQLTEKLFF. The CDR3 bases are TGTGCCAGCAGCCAGCTAACCGAAAAACTGTTTTTT.

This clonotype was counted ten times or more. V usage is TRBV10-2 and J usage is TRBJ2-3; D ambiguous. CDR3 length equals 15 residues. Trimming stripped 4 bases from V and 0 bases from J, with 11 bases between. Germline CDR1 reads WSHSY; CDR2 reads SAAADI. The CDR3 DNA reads TGCGCCAGCAGTGCGACCCAAGCGAGCACAGATACGCAGTATTTT. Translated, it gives CASSATQASTDTQYF.

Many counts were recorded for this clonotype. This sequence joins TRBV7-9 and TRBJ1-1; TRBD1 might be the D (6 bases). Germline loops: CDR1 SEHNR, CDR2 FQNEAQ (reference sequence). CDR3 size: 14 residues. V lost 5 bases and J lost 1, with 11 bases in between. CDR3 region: CASSRLQGNTEAFF. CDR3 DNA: TGTGCCAGCAGCCGCTTACAGGGGAACACTGAAGCTTTCTTT. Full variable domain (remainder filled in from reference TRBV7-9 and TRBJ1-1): DTGVSQNPRHKITKRGQNVTFRCDPISEHNRLYWYRQTLGQGPEFLTYFQNEAQLEKSRLLSDRFSAERPKGSFSTLEIQRTEQGDSAMYLCASSRLQGNTEAFFGQGTRLTVV.

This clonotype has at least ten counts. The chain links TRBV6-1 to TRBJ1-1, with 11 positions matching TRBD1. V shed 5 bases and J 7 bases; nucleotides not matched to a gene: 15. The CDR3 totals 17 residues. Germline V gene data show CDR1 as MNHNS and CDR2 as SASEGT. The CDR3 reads CASSPPDRGLSRGEAFF. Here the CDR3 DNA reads TGTGCCAGCAGTCCGCCGGACAGGGGGCTATCCCGTGGTGAAGCTTTCTTT.

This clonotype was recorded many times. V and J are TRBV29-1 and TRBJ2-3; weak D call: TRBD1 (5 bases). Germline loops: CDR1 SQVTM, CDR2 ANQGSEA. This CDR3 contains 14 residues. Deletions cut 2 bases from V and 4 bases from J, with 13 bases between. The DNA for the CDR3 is TGCAGCGTTGAATCAGGGTCCGGCGCAGATACGCAGTATTTT. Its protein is CSVESGSGADTQYF.

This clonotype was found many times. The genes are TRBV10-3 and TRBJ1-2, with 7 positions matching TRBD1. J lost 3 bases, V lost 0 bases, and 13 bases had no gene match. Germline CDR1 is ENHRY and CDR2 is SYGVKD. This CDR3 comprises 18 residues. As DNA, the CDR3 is TGTGCCATCAGTGAGTCGGGGATACAGGGGATTCGGGACTATGGCTACACCTTC. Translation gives CAISESGIQGIRDYGYTF.

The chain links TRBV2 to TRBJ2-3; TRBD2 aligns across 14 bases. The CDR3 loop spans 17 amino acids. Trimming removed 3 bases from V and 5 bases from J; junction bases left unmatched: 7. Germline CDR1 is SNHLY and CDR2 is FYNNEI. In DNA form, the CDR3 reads TGTGCCAGCAGTGAGGGGACTAGCGGGGGTTTGGGAGATACGCAGTATTTT. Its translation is CASSEGTSGGLGDTQYF.

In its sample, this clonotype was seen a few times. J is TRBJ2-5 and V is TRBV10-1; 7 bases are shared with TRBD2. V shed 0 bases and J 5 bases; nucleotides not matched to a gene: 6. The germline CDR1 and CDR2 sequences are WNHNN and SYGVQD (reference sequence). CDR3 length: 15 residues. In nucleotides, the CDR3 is TGCGCCAGCAGTGAGTCGATTCTGGGGGGGGAGACCCAGTACTTC. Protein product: CASSESILGGETQYF.

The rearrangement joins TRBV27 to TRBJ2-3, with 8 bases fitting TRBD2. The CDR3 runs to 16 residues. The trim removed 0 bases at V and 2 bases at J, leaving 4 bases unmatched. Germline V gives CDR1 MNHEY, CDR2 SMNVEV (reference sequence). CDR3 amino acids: CASSLSIAGFTDTQYF. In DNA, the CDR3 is TGTGCCAGCAGTTTATCGATAGCGGGGTTCACAGATACGCAGTATTTT.

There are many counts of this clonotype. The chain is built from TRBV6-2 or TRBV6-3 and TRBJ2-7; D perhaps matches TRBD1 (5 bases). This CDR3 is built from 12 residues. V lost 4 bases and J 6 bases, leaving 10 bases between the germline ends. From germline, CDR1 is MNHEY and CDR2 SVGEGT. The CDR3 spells CASSLDISEQYF. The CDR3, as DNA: TGTGCCAGCAGTTTGGACATCTCCGAGCAGTACTTC.

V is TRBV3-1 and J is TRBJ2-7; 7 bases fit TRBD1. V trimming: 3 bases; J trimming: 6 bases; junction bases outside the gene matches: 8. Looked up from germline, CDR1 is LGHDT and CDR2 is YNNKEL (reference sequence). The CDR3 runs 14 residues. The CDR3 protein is CASSHLGGWGEQYF. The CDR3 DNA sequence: TGTGCCAGCAGCCACCTAGGGGGCTGGGGCGAGCAGTACTTC.

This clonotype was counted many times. CDR3 DNA: TGCAGTGGTTACAGGGTGTATGAGCAGTTCTTC. Translating gives CSGYRVYEQFF. The chain joins TRBV20-1 to TRBJ2-1, with D possibly TRBD1 on 6 matching bases. The V gene's germline CDR1 is DFQATT and CDR2 SNEGSKA (reference sequence). V was shortened by 7 bases and J by 8 bases, with 12 bases between the two germline ends. The CDR3 runs 11 residues.

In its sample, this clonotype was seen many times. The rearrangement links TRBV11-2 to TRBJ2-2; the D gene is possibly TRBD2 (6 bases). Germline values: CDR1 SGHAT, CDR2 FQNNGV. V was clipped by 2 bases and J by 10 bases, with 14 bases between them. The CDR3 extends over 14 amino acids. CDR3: CASSLQSGSAELFF. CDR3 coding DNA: TGTGCCAGCAGCTTACAAAGCGGGTCCGCGGAGCTGTTTTTT.

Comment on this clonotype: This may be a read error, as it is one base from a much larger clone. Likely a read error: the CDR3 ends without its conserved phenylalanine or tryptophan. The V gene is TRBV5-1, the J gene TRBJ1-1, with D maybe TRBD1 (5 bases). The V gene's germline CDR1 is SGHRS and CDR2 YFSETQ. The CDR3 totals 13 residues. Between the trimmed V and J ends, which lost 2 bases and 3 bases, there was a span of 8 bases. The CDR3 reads CASSLRGHTEAFL. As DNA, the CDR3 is TGCGCCAGCAGCTTAAGGGGCCACACTGAAGCTTTCCTT.

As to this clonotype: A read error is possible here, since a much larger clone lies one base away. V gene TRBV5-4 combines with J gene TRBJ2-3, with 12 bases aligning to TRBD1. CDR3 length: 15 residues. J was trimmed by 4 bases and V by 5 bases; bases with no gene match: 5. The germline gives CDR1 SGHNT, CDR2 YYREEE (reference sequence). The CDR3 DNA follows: TGTGCCAGCAGTCGGGACAGGGGGCTATCAGATACGCAGTATTTT. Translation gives CASSRDRGLSDTQYF. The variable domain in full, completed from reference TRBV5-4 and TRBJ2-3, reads ETGVTQSPTHLIKTRGQQVTLRCSSQSGHNTVSWYQQALGQGPQFIFQYYREEENGRGNFPPRFSGLQFPNYSSELNVNALELDDSALYLCASSRDRGLSDTQYFGPGTRLTVL.